The 27 T cell receptor beta chains below all came from one sample that was sequenced in a study of blood T cell repertoires in COVID-19. Profiling relied on immunoSEQ multiplex PCR, and the TCRdb table lists in-frame clones only, not all of them. The sample contains a few hundred thousand clones, 84% of which appear only once. The sample was peripheral blood. The receptors originated from a woman aged 40 to 55 who had recovered from COVID-19.

J is TRBJ1-5 and V is TRBV6-2 or TRBV6-3; 7 bases line up with TRBD1. The ends lost 5 bases at V and 13 bases at J; junction bases unmatched: 11. The CDR3 sequence is 13 residues long. Germline CDR1 MNHEY, CDR2 SVGEGT. The CDR3 DNA is TGTGCCAGCAGTGCAGACAGGGAGACGAAGCAGCATTTT. Translated, it gives CASSADRETKQHF.

V usage is TRBV7-3 and J usage is TRBJ2-3, with a possible D match to TRBD1 (8 bases). Deletions cut 5 bases from V and 3 bases from J, with 15 bases between. The CDR3 length is 15 residues. Germline values: CDR1 SGHTA, CDR2 FQGTGA. CDR3 loop: CASSIGQGGTDTQYF. CDR3 coding DNA: TGTGCCAGCAGCATCGGACAGGGAGGGACAGATACGCAGTATTTT.

The chain employs TRBV5-4 and TRBJ1-2; perhaps TRBD1 as D (6 bases). Trimming removed 0 bases from V and 2 bases from J, with 11 bases in between. The CDR3 consists of 15 residues. Germline V gives CDR1 SGHNT, CDR2 YYREEE (reference sequence). The CDR3 region is CASSLVLQGNYGYTF. DNA of the CDR3: TGTGCCAGCAGCTTGGTATTACAGGGAAACTATGGCTACACCTTC.

The chain carries TRBV27 and TRBJ1-3; D may be TRBD1 (6 bases). There are 14 residues in the CDR3. V gave up 6 bases and J gave up 4 bases, with 13 bases separating them. Germline V gene data show CDR1 as MNHEY and CDR2 as SMNVEV (reference sequence). CDR3 loop: CASSSGGAGNTIYF. DNA for the CDR3: TGTGCCAGCAGCTCGGGGGGGGCAGGAAACACCATATATTTT.

The V call is TRBV9, the J call TRBJ2-6; D unresolved. V was pared by 2 bases and J by 1 base, with 4 bases between. The CDR3 sequence is 14 residues long. Looked up from germline, CDR1 is SGDLS and CDR2 is YYNGEE. In DNA, the CDR3 is TGTGCCAGCAGCGTCTCTTCTGGGGCCAACGTCCTGACTTTC. Residues: CASSVSSGANVLTF.

The rearrangement uses TRBV5-1 and TRBJ2-1; no reliable D call. Germline values: CDR1 SGHRS, CDR2 YFSETQ. The CDR3 is 17 amino acids. With 4 bases removed from V and 0 bases from J, the gap between germline ends came to 17 bases. CDR3 loop: CASSPSTILSSYNEQFF. The DNA for the CDR3 is TGCGCCAGCAGCCCCTCTACTATCTTGAGCTCCTACAATGAGCAGTTCTTC. Combining the CDR3 with reference TRBV5-1 and TRBJ2-1 gives the whole variable domain KAGVTQTPRYLIKTRGQQVTLSCSPISGHRSVSWYQQTPGQGLQFLFEYFSETQRNKGNFPGRFSGRQFSNSRSEMNVSTLELGDSALYLCASSPSTILSSYNEQFFGPGTRLTVL.

The chain employs TRBV9 and TRBJ1-1, with D perhaps TRBD1 (6 bases). The CDR3 consists of 14 residues. The germline V and J ends were trimmed by 2 bases and 6 bases, with 14 bases remaining between them. Per the germline V gene, CDR1 is SGDLS and CDR2 is YYNGEE. Written as DNA, the CDR3 is TGTGCCAGCAGCGTCGGGCCACAGGGTGCTGAAGCTTTCTTT. Translating it yields CASSVGPQGAEAFF.

This clone has just one count. The gene calls are TRBV5-6 and TRBJ2-1, with D perhaps TRBD2 (6 bases). The V and J ends lost 4 bases and 11 bases respectively, with 19 bases between them. CDR1 is SGHDT, CDR2 YYEEEE, per germline. The CDR3 contains 14 residues. The chain's CDR3 is CASSPNREHRKQFF. The CDR3 DNA is TGTGCCAGCAGCCCAAACCGGGAGCACCGGAAGCAGTTCTTC.

This chain uses TRBV27 with TRBJ2-7; TRBD1 aligns across 10 bases. The germline CDR1 and CDR2 sequences are MNHEY and SMNVEV (reference sequence). The junction had 6 bases not matched to a gene; V was cut back by 8 bases and J by 2 bases. The CDR3 totals 14 residues. CDR3 bases: TGTGCCAGCGCTTCCGGGACAGGGGCCTACGAGCAGTACTTC. Encoded protein: CASASGTGAYEQYF.

This chain connects TRBV5-6 to TRBJ2-5, with 9 bases aligning to TRBD1. This CDR3 has 15 amino acids. With 4 bases clipped from V and 4 bases from J, the junction kept 8 bases outside the gene matches. Looked up from germline, CDR1 is SGHDT and CDR2 is YYEEEE. The CDR3 region has the DNA TGTGCCAGCAGCCCGGACAGGGGTAGCCGAGAGACCCAGTACTTC. This encodes CASSPDRGSRETQYF.

V usage is TRBV10-3 and J usage is TRBJ2-7; a weak D match, TRBD1 (5 bases). Germline CDR1 and CDR2: ENHRY and SYGVKD. CDR3 length equals 13 residues. V was cut by 4 bases and J by 0 bases, with 7 bases left in between. In nucleotides, the CDR3 is TGTGCCATCAGTGTTGACAGCTCCTACGAGCAGTACTTC. It yields the protein CAISVDSSYEQYF.

The chain combines TRBV28 with TRBJ1-6, with D possibly matching TRBD1 (5 bases). V gave up 6 bases and J gave up 8 bases, with 14 bases separating them. CDR3 length: 14 amino acids. The germline V gene encodes CDR1 MDHEN and CDR2 SYDVKM. The CDR3 here is CASRETVAHSPLHF. The CDR3 DNA reads TGTGCCAGCAGAGAGACAGTCGCCCATTCACCCCTCCACTTT. Using reference TRBV28 and TRBJ1-6 for the parts outside the CDR3, the full variable domain is DVKVTQSSRYLVKRTGEKVFLECVQDMDHENMFWYRQDPGLGLRLIYFSYDVKMKEKGDIPEGYSVSREKKERFSLILESASTNQTSMYLCASRETVAHSPLHFGNGTRLTVT.

The chain joins TRBV9 to TRBJ2-5, with D possibly being TRBD1 (6 bases). CDR1 SGDLS and CDR2 YYNGEE come from the germline V gene. V was pared by 4 bases and J by 7 bases, with 17 bases between. The CDR3 is 14 residues long. DNA for the CDR3: TGTGCCAGCAGCCCGGGACACGGGCCTGGGACCCAGTACTTC. As protein: CASSPGHGPGTQYF.

The count of this clone is one. The V call is TRBV9, the J call TRBJ1-3, with D maybe TRBD1 (6 bases). Trimming took off 3 bases at V and 2 bases at J, with 15 bases between the two ends. CDR1 is SGDLS and CDR2 is YYNGEE in the germline V gene. The CDR3 spans 16 residues. This chain's CDR3 is CASSATTTGTGNTIYF. The DNA of the CDR3 is TGTGCCAGCAGCGCGACTACCACAGGGACTGGAAACACCATATATTTT. Drawing the rest from reference TRBV9 and TRBJ1-3, the complete variable domain is DSGVTQTPKHLITATGQRVTLRCSPRSGDLSVYWYQQSLDQGLQFLIQYYNGEERAKGNILERFSAQQFPDLHSELNLSSLELGDSALYFCASSATTTGTGNTIYFGEGSWLTVV.

The chain is built from TRBV11-3 and TRBJ2-5; a possible D gene is TRBD2 (5 bases). The V end lost 5 bases, the J end lost 6 bases, and 16 bases lay between the germline ends. The CDR3 consists of 14 residues. Germline values: CDR1 SGHNT, CDR2 YENEEA. CDR3 protein: CASSPRREGQTQYF. The CDR3, as DNA: TGTGCCAGCAGCCCCCGTCGAGAGGGTCAGACCCAGTACTTC.

The genes are TRBV20-1 and TRBJ2-1; D call uncertain. CDR3 length: 14 amino acids. The V end lost 3 bases, the J end lost 0 bases, and 9 bases lay between the germline ends. Germline CDR1 reads DFQATT; CDR2 reads SNEGSKA (reference sequence). The DNA for the CDR3 is TGCAGTGCTAGTCTCACAACCTCCTACAATGAGCAGTTCTTC. It encodes CSASLTTSYNEQFF.

This clone was detected once. The rearrangement uses TRBV27 and TRBJ2-7; D perhaps matches TRBD2 (5 bases). The ends were cut back, 6 bases at V and 2 bases at J, with 11 bases in the middle. CDR1 and CDR2 (germline): MNHEY, SMNVEV (reference sequence). The CDR3 loop spans 13 amino acids. The CDR3 loop is CASRAGGTYEQYF. The CDR3 DNA sequence: TGTGCCAGCAGGGCGGGCGGAACCTACGAGCAGTACTTC.

The rearrangement joins TRBV7-6 to TRBJ2-2, with a possible D match to TRBD1 (6 bases). This CDR3 has 16 residues. Germline CDR1 and CDR2: SGHVS and FNYEAQ. The V end lost 5 bases, the J end lost 3 bases, and 16 bases lay between the germline ends. In nucleotides, the CDR3 is TGTGCCAGCAGCCAAGGGTACGGACAGTACACCGGGGAGCTGTTTTTT. Its protein is CASSQGYGQYTGELFF.

The V call is TRBV19, the J call TRBJ1-1; perhaps TRBD1 as D (5 bases). V was shortened by 3 bases and J by 2 bases, with 10 bases between the two germline ends. The CDR3 totals 14 residues. Germline CDR1 LNHDA, CDR2 SQIVND (reference sequence). The CDR3 reads CASSMAGLNTEAFF. The CDR3 DNA reads TGTGCCAGTAGTATGGCAGGGCTAAACACTGAAGCTTTCTTT.

The chain is built from TRBV5-1 and TRBJ2-3; a possible D gene is TRBD2 (6 bases). Per the germline V gene, CDR1 is SGHRS and CDR2 is YFSETQ. There are 15 residues in the CDR3. Trimming stripped 3 bases from V and 2 bases from J, with 13 bases between. The CDR3 DNA reads TGCGCCAGCAGCTCTAGTAGCGGCTTCACAGATACGCAGTATTTT. It translates to CASSSSSGFTDTQYF.

This sequence joins TRBV6-5 and TRBJ1-1, with TRBD1 identical over 12 bases. The V gene end was trimmed by 4 bases and the J gene end by 5 bases; junction bases not matched to a gene: 8. Germline V gene data show CDR1 as MNHEY and CDR2 as SVGAGI. The length of the CDR3 is 16 residues. This chain's CDR3 is CASSLGQGASDTEAFF. CDR3 nucleotide sequence: TGTGCCAGCAGTTTGGGACAGGGGGCGTCGGATACTGAAGCTTTCTTT.

The J gene is TRBJ1-2, the V gene TRBV6-1; the match to TRBD1 covers 12 bases. Losses at the gene ends were 3 bases for V and 7 bases for J; bases not matched to a gene: 6. This CDR3 spans 15 amino acids. CDR1 is MNHNS, CDR2 SASEGT, per germline. Written as DNA, the CDR3 is TGTGCCAGCAGTGAGGGGACAGGGGGCGGCAGTGGCTACACCTTC. This gives the protein CASSEGTGGGSGYTF.

The V and J genes are TRBV7-2 and TRBJ2-7; D perhaps matches TRBD1 (6 bases). Germline V gene lookup returns CDR1 SGHTA and CDR2 FQGNSA. The CDR3 runs 15 residues. Trimming took 2 bases from V and 3 from J, leaving 14 bases between them. The CDR3 bases are TGTGCCAGCAGCTTATCGCTGTGGGGACACTACGAGCAGTACTTC. Amino acid sequence: CASSLSLWGHYEQYF.

The chain is built from TRBV7-3 and TRBJ2-1, with D possibly being TRBD1 (5 bases). Germline CDR1 and CDR2: SGHTA and FQGTGA. V lost 2 bases and J 1 base, leaving 12 bases between the germline ends. The CDR3 totals 16 residues. The DNA for the CDR3 is TGTGCCAGCAGCTTAGATAGCACAGGATCCTACAATGAGCAGTTCTTC. Encoded protein: CASSLDSTGSYNEQFF.

The chain joins TRBV11-2 to TRBJ2-1; tentatively, D is TRBD1 (6 bases). Germline lookup yields CDR1 SGHAT and CDR2 FQNNGV. CDR3 size: 15 residues. V was shortened by 4 bases and J by 0 bases, with 10 bases between the two germline ends. CDR3 region: CASSSGQFSYNEQFF. In DNA form, the CDR3 reads TGTGCCAGCAGCTCCGGACAGTTCTCCTACAATGAGCAGTTCTTC.

The chain employs TRBV29-1 and TRBJ2-7, with D uncertain. Germline values: CDR1 SQVTM, CDR2 ANQGSEA. V lost 7 bases to trimming and J lost 3 bases, with 13 bases between them. The CDR3 sequence is 12 residues long. The DNA for the CDR3 is TGCAGCGCAGGCCTAAGAGGCTACGAGCAGTACTTC. Encoded protein: CSAGLRGYEQYF.

The V gene is TRBV27, the J gene TRBJ1-1, with D possibly TRBD1 on 6 matching bases. The CDR3 covers 15 residues. Between the trimmed V and J ends, which lost 1 base and 3 bases, there was a span of 12 bases. Looked up from germline, CDR1 is MNHEY and CDR2 is SMNVEV (reference sequence). In nucleotides, the CDR3 is TGTGCCAGCAGTTTATTAGGGGGGGCGCACACTGAAGCTTTCTTT. Translation gives CASSLLGGAHTEAFF.